A selection of T cell receptor beta chains follows, all from one sample in a study of cytotoxic CD8 clonotypes in ibrutinib-treated CLL. Clones were read by immunoSEQ multiplex PCR, and TCRdb kept only the in-frame ones, dropping some. The sample has more than 110,000 clones; about 80% are singletons. Sample: PBMCs, taken after 24 months of ibrutinib treatment. The origin of the receptors is a human donor with chronic lymphocytic leukemia. CDR3s include the opening cysteine and the closing phenylalanine or tryptophan. The D gene is left open where the match is weak. The size entry is marked missing in some rows and otherwise reads once, few, many or a size class.

TRBJ2-5,TRBV2,TRBD2,once,TGTGCCAGCCGGTCCAGCGGGGCCCAGTACTTC,CASRSSGAQYF
TRBJ2-7,TRBV27,NA,NA,TGTGCCAGCAGTTTATCGACCCAGCCCTCCTACGAGCAGTACTTC,CASSLSTQPSYEQYF
TRBJ2-7,TRBV25-1,NA,NA,TGTGCCAGCAGGCATACCCGGGACTTTCCCTACGAGCAGTACTTC,CASRHTRDFPYEQYF
TRBJ1-2,TRBV5-1,NA,once,TGCGCCAGCAGCTTGGACGGACAGCCTAACTATGGCTACACCTTC,CASSLDGQPNYGYTF
TRBJ1-2,TRBV5-1,NA,NA,TGCGCCAGCAGCGGCCAAGGGTTAGGGGATGGCTACACCTTC,CASSGQGLGDGYTF
TRBJ1-1,TRBV5-1,NA,NA,TGCGCCAGCAGCTTGGGTATTGGGTTTGGCACTGAAGCTTTCTTT,CASSLGIGFGTEAFF
TRBJ2-7,TRBV6-5,TRBD2,NA,TGTGCCAGCAGTTACCAACGACTAGCGGGAGCCTACGAGCAGTACTTC,CASSYQRLAGAYEQYF
TRBJ2-7,TRBV5-1,TRBD2,NA,TGCGCCAGCAGCCCCAGCGGGGGGCCGTACGAGCAGTACTTC,CASSPSGGPYEQYF
TRBJ2-5,TRBV6-1,NA,NA,TGTGCCAGCAGTGAAGGCCCGGTAGGCTGGGGACAAGAGACCCAGTACTTC,CASSEGPVGWGQETQYF
TRBJ1-3,TRBV30,NA,NA,TGTGCCTGGAGTTCCGGCCAGCATGGAAACACCATATATTTT,CAWSSGQHGNTIYF
TRBJ2-7,TRBV28,NA,NA,TGTGCCAGCAGACCCGGGGCGGATTACGAGCAGTACTTC,CASRPGADYEQYF
TRBJ2-7,TRBV7-2,NA,NA,TGTGCCAGCAGCATGGCCCTTGCCGAGCAGTACTTC,CASSMALAEQYF
TRBJ2-7,TRBV18,NA,NA,TGTGCCAGCTCACGAGATTCGACTTACCACTCCTACGAGCAGTACTTC,CASSRDSTYHSYEQYF
TRBJ2-5,TRBV4-2,TRBD2,NA,TGTGCCAGCAGCCAGGAAGGACTAGCGGGAGGGCCTTTGGAGACCCAGTACTTC,CASSQEGLAGGPLETQYF
TRBJ2-5,TRBV9,TRBD2,NA,TGTGCCAGCAGCGTGACTCCTAGCGGGGTAGGGGAGACCCAGTACTTC,CASSVTPSGVGETQYF
TRBJ1-5,TRBV5-1,NA,NA,TGCGCCAGCAGCTTATACCGCAGCCCGCAGCCCCAGCATTTT,CASSLYRSPQPQHF
TRBJ1-4,TRBV28,NA,NA,TGTGCCAGCAGTACCCCGGGGGGCTGGGGTGAAAAACTGTTTTTT,CASSTPGGWGEKLFF
TRBJ1-2,TRBV27,NA,many,TGTGCCAGCAGCCCCTGGGGGGCAGGTGGCTACACCTTC,CASSPWGAGGYTF
TRBJ2-7,TRBV18,TRBD1,once,TGTGCCAGCTCACAACAGGGGGGCGTTGCCGAGCAGTACTTC,CASSQQGGVAEQYF
TRBJ1-1,TRBV9,TRBD1,NA,TGTGCCAGCAGCCGAACCAGGACAGGCCGGGGGGTGAACACTGAAGCTTTCTTT,CASSRTRTGRGVNTEAFF
TRBJ2-1,TRBV4-3,NA,few,TGCGCCAGCAGCCAAGGGCTGGGGCCGGGTTACAATGAGCAGTTCTTC,CASSQGLGPGYNEQFF
TRBJ2-3,TRBV2,TRBD1,NA,TGTGCCAGCAGCCCGGGACAGGGGGGCACAGATACGCAGTATTTT,CASSPGQGGTDTQYF
TRBJ1-4,TRBV5-1,NA,NA,TGCGCCAGCAGCCGGCGGGACGCCAATGAAAAACTGTTTTTT,CASSRRDANEKLFF
TRBJ2-7,TRBV10-3,NA,NA,TGTGCCATCAGTACCGTCAGGTACTACGAGCAGTACTTC,CAISTVRYYEQYF
TRBJ2-4,TRBV4-2,NA,NA,TGTGCCAGCAGCCAGACCGGGGGCGCCGAAAACATTCAGTACTTC,CASSQTGGAENIQYF
TRBJ2-2,TRBV5-1,NA,NA,TGCGCCAGCAGCTTGGCCCGGGACGACACCGGGGAGCTGTTTTTT,CASSLARDDTGELFF
TRBJ2-7,TRBV2,NA,NA,TGTGCCAGCAGTGATTCAGTGCAGTACTTC,CASSDSVQYF
TRBJ2-7,TRBV27,NA,NA,TGTGCCAGCGGTACCCAGGGGTTTGACGGGTCCACCCCCTACGAGCAGTACTTC,CASGTQGFDGSTPYEQYF
TRBJ1-5,TRBV7-2,NA,few,TGTGCCAGCAGCTTAGAGTTCGTCGGGGGTCAGCCCCAGCATTTT,CASSLEFVGGQPQHF
TRBJ2-7,TRBV10-2,TRBD2,NA,TGCGCCAGCAGTGGGGCTAGCGGGTGGGGGGAGCAGTACTTC,CASSGASGWGEQYF
TRBJ2-2,TRBV7-7,NA,few,TGTGCCAGCAGCCCCAGACAGTCCGGGGAGCTGTTTTTT,CASSPRQSGELFF
TRBJ2-7,TRBV27,NA,few,TGTGCCAGCAGTCGCCGGGACACCCTTACCGGGCAGTACTTC,CASSRRDTLTGQYF
TRBJ2-2,TRBV7-2,NA,NA,TGTGCCAGCAGCTTAGCGGCCACCACCGGGGAGCTGTTTTTT,CASSLAATTGELFF
TRBJ2-3,TRBV5-1,NA,NA,TGCGCCAGCAGCTTGCGGGAGCTGGGGGATACGCAGTATTTT,CASSLRELGDTQYF
TRBJ1-1,TRBV28,TRBD1,NA,TGTGCCAGCAGTTCAAGACAGGGGGCGCGGGGCACTGAAGCTTTCTTT,CASSSRQGARGTEAFF
TRBJ2-3,TRBV30,NA,NA,TGTGCCTGGAGTGTACCCCCGCCCAGCACAGATACGCAGTATTTT,CAWSVPPPSTDTQYF
TRBJ2-3,TRBV13,NA,NA,TGTGCCAGCAGCCCATCCGGGAGTACGCAGTATTTT,CASSPSGSTQYF
TRBJ1-1,TRBV28,NA,NA,TGTGCCAGCAGTTTGGTGGGTACGCCTGAAGCTTTCTTT,CASSLVGTPEAFF
TRBJ2-1,TRBV18,TRBD2,once,TGTGCCAGCTCACCAGGGAGCGGGGCCTACAATGAGCAGTTCTTC,CASSPGSGAYNEQFF
TRBJ2-1,TRBV5-3,NA,NA,TGTGCCAGGGGCCGGAGTGAGCAGTTCTTC,CARGRSEQFF
TRBJ2-7,TRBV7-2,TRBD2,NA,TGTGCCAGCAGCTTAGGGGCGGGACTAGCCCCGGAAAAGGAGTACTTC,CASSLGAGLAPEKEYF
TRBJ2-1,TRBV18,NA,once,TGTGCCAGCTCACCACTCGGCCCTTACAATGAGCAGTTCTTC,CASSPLGPYNEQFF
TRBJ1-2,TRBV19,NA,NA,TGTGCCAGTAGTGGAGGGCTACTCTATGGCTACACCTTC,CASSGGLLYGYTF
TRBJ2-7,TRBV7-2,NA,NA,TGTGCCAGCAGCCCCGACAGGAGCTACGAGCAGTACTTC,CASSPDRSYEQYF
TRBJ2-1,TRBV7-3,NA,NA,TGTGCCAGCAGCCCAATTGGGTTAGACAATGAGCAGTTCTTC,CASSPIGLDNEQFF
TRBJ2-7,TRBV25-1,TRBD2,NA,TGTGCCAGCAGTGAATCTTGGCAGCGGGGAACAGCCTCCTACGAGCAGTACTTC,CASSESWQRGTASYEQYF
TRBJ2-7,TRBV6-6,TRBD1,NA,TGTGCCAGCAGGAGAGGACAGGGCTACGAGCAGTACTTC,CASRRGQGYEQYF
TRBJ2-7,TRBV19,NA,many,TGTGCCAGTAGGGGCAGGGTTTCCTACGAGCAGTACTTC,CASRGRVSYEQYF
TRBJ2-4,TRBV27,NA,NA,TGTGCCAGCAGTTTGCAGGCCCAAAACATTCAGTACTTC,CASSLQAQNIQYF